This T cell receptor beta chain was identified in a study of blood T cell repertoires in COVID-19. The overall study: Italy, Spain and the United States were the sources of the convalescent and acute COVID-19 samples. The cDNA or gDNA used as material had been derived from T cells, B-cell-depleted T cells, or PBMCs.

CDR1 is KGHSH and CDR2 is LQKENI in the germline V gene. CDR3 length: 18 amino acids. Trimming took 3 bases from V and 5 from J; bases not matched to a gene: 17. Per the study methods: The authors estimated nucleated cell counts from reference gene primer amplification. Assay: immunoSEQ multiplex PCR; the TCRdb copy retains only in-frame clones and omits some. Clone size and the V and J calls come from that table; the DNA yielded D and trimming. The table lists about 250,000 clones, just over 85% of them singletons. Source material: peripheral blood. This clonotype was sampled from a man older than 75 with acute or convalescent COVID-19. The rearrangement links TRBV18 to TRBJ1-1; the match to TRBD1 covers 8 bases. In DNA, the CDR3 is TGTGCCAGCTCACCCCGATCATTACTACAGGGGGAAAGTACTGAAGCTTTCTTT. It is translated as CASSPRSLLQGESTEAFF.